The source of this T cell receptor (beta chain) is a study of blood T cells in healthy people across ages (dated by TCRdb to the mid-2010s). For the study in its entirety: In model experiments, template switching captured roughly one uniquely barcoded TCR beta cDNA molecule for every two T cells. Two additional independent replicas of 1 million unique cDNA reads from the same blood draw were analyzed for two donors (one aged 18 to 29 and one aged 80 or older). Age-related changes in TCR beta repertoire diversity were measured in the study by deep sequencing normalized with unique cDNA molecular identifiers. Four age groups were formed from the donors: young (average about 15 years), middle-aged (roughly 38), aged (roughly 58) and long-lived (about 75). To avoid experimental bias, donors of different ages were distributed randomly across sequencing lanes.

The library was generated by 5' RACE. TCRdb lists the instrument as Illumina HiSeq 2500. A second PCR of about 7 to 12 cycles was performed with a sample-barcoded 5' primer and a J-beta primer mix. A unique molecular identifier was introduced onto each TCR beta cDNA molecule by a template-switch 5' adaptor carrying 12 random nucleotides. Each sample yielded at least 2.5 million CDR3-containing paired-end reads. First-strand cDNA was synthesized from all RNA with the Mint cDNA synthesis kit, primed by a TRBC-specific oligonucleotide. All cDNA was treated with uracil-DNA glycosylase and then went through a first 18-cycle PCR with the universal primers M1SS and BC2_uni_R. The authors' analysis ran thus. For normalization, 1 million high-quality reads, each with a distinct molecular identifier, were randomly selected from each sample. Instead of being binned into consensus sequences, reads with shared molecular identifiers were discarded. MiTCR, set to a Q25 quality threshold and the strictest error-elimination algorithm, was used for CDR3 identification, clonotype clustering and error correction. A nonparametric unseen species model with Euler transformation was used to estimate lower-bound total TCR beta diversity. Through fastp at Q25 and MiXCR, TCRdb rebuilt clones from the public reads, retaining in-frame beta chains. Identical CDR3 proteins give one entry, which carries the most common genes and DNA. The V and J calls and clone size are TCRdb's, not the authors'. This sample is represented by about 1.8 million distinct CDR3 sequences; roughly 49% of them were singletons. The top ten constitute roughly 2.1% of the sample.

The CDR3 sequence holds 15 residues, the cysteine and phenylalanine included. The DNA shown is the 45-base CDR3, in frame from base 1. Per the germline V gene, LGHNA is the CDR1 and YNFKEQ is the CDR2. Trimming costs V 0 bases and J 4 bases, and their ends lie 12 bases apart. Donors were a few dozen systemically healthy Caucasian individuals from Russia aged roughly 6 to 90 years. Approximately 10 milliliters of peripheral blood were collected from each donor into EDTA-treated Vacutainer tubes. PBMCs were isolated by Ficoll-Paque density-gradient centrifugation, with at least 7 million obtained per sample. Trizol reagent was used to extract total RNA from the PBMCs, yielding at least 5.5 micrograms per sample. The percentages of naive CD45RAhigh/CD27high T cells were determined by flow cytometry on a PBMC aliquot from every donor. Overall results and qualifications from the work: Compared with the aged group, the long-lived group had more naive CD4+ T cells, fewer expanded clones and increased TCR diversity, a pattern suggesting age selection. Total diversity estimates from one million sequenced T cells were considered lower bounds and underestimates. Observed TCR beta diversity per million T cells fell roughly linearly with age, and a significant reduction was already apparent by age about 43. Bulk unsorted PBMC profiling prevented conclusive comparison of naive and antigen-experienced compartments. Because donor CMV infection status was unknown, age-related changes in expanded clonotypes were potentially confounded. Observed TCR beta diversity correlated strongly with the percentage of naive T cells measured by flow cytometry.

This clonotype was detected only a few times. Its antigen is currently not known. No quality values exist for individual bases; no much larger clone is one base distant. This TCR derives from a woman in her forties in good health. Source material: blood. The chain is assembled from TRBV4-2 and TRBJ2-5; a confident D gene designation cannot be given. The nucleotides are TGTGCCAGCAGCCAAGATAACCAATTTGGAGAGACCCAGTACTTC. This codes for CASSQDNQFGETQYF.